The entry below describes one T cell receptor (beta chain). The entry originates in a study of identical twins. Germline loops: CDR1 SNHLY, CDR2 FYNNEI. The CDR3 consists of 15 residues. The V gene lost 7 bases and the J gene lost 0 bases, with 13 bases spanning the gap. TCRdb independently ran MiXCR on the 5' RACE reads; one entry per CDR3 protein. The data hold a few hundred thousand distinct CDR3 sequences, with approximately 8.7% observed a single time. The chain recombines TRBV2 with TRBJ2-1; no clear D. This receptor was identified in a woman aged 45-59 years in good health. The material sequenced was naive T cells sorted from blood. In nucleotides, the CDR3 is TGTGCCAGCATCCTATCCGTCAGCTCCTACAATGAGCAGTTCTTC. Its protein is CASILSVSSYNEQFF.